The 10 T cell receptor beta chains below were found in one sample sequenced in a study of blood T cell repertoires in COVID-19 (dated by TCRdb to about 2020). Receptor amplification or capture employed the immunoSEQ multiplex PCR assay. TCRdb re-hosts the immuneACCESS table, in-frame sequences only. Its copies lack some clones; in the studies checked, an unresolved V gene accounts for under half of them, and the cause for the rest is not known. Counted in this sample were approximately 240,000 clones; about 80% of them appeared once. The top ten clonotypes cover 4.5% to 6% of the sample. Sequencing was done on a sample of peripheral blood. The receptors originated from a woman older than 75 with active or convalescent COVID-19.

The CDR3 protein is CASSNRDINSPLHF. CDR3 sequence (DNA): TGTGCCAGCTCGAACAGGGATATTAATTCACCCCTCCACTTT. The chain uses TRBV2 and TRBJ1-6; perhaps TRBD1 as D (6 bases). CDR3 size: 14 residues. The germline V gene encodes CDR1 SNHLY and CDR2 FYNNEI. V lost 8 bases, J lost 6 bases, and 14 bases lay in between.

The CDR3 region is CSVEVRNEQFF. The CDR3 DNA sequence: TGCAGCGTTGAAGTTCGGAATGAGCAGTTCTTC. The gene calls are TRBV29-1 and TRBJ2-1, with D unresolved. The CDR3 length is 11 residues. CDR1 is SQVTM, CDR2 ANQGSEA, per germline. Trimming removed 1 base at V and 7 bases at J, with 5 bases between.

The chain combines TRBV7-9 with TRBJ1-1, with 7 nucleotides matching TRBD1. The CDR3 length is 15 residues. V shed 2 bases and J 2 bases; nucleotides not matched to a gene: 5. In germline, CDR1 is SEHNR, CDR2 FQNEAQ (reference sequence). CDR3 nucleotides: TGTGCCAGCAGCTTAAGGACAGGTTACAACACTGAAGCTTTCTTT. This sequence encodes CASSLRTGYNTEAFF.

The rearrangement links TRBV5-1 to TRBJ2-1; D is perhaps TRBD2 (6 bases). The V and J ends lost 7 bases and 1 base respectively, with 18 bases between them. CDR3 length: 16 amino acids. The germline V gene encodes CDR1 SGHRS and CDR2 YFSETQ. The CDR3 nucleotides are TGCGCCAGCCGCCGTTCGGGGGTTAATTCCTACAATGAGCAGTTCTTC. Translated: CASRRSGVNSYNEQFF.

The V call is TRBV11-2, the J call TRBJ1-3; D is perhaps TRBD1 (6 bases). V was trimmed by 5 bases and J by 0 bases, leaving 14 bases between them. Germline assignment: CDR1 SGHAT and CDR2 FQNNGV. The CDR3 is 16 amino acids. DNA of the CDR3: TGTGCCAGCAGCCCGCGACAGGACTTCTCTGGAAACACCATATATTTT. Translated, it gives CASSPRQDFSGNTIYF.

The J gene is TRBJ1-1, the V gene TRBV7-2, with TRBD1 identical over 7 bases. V lost 6 bases and J lost 0; bases outside the gene matches: 7. Germline V gives CDR1 SGHTA, CDR2 FQGNSA. The CDR3 sequence is 15 residues long. The CDR3 DNA reads as TGTGCCAGCAGAAAATCCGGGACAGTGAACACTGAAGCTTTCTTT. It translates to CASRKSGTVNTEAFF.

The CDR3 is CASSSPGGGLEYEQYF. The CDR3 DNA is TGTGCCAGTAGCAGTCCTGGCGGGGGCCTCGAATACGAGCAGTACTTC. V is TRBV19 and J is TRBJ2-7, with a tentative D call TRBD2 (7 bases). Trimming stripped 6 bases from V and 4 bases from J, with 22 bases between. CDR1 LNHDA and CDR2 SQIVND come from the germline V gene (reference sequence). The CDR3 extends over 16 amino acids.

The chain combines TRBV5-1 with TRBJ1-5, with a weak D call TRBD1 (5 bases). The CDR3 length is 13 residues. The germline V gene encodes CDR1 SGHRS and CDR2 YFSETQ. V was clipped by 4 bases and J by 4 bases, with 9 bases between them. CDR3 DNA: TGCGCCAGCAGCAGACAGCCGAATCAGCCCCAGCATTTT. Translation: CASSRQPNQPQHF.

This chain joins TRBV18 and TRBJ2-7; the D gene is possibly TRBD2 (5 bases). From germline, CDR1 is KGHSH and CDR2 LQKENI. Trimming removed 0 bases at V and 0 bases at J, with 9 bases between. CDR3 size: 15 residues. The CDR3 nucleotides read TGTGCCAGCTCACCACCAAGCCGGGGCTCCTACGAGCAGTACTTC. Translation gives CASSPPSRGSYEQYF.

The J gene is TRBJ1-1, the V gene TRBV5-1, with no clear D. Germline CDR1 reads SGHRS; CDR2 reads YFSETQ. The CDR3 contains 13 residues. Trimming left V 4 bases short and J 1 base short, with 8 bases between. CDR3 amino acids: CASSHLKNTEAFF. In DNA form, the CDR3 reads TGCGCCAGCAGCCACCTAAAGAACACTGAAGCTTTCTTT. Filled out from reference TRBV5-1 and TRBJ1-1, the complete variable domain reads KAGVTQTPRYLIKTRGQQVTLSCSPISGHRSVSWYQQTPGQGLQFLFEYFSETQRNKGNFPGRFSGRQFSNSRSEMNVSTLELGDSALYLCASSHLKNTEAFFGQGTRLTVV.